This record concerns one TCR beta chain sequence. The germline V gene encodes CDR1 SEHNR and CDR2 FQNEAQ (reference sequence). Trimming cost V 5 bases and J 4 bases, with 13 bases left between them. This CDR3 has 14 amino acids. TCRdb re-called the 5' RACE reads with MiXCR, one entry per CDR3 protein. Of 500,000 to 550,000 distinct CDR3 sequences listed, around 24% are singletons. The data belong to a study of identical twins. A further study also used this sample, focusing on yellow fever vaccine responses in identical twins.

Sequencing was carried out using CD4+ T cells sorted from blood. The J gene is TRBJ2-3, the V gene TRBV7-9, with D hard to call. The receptor comes from a woman aged 18-29 years in good health. Here the CDR3 reads CASSPLGISDTQYF. In nucleotides, the CDR3 is TGTGCCAGCAGCCCTCTTGGGATATCAGATACGCAGTATTTT.